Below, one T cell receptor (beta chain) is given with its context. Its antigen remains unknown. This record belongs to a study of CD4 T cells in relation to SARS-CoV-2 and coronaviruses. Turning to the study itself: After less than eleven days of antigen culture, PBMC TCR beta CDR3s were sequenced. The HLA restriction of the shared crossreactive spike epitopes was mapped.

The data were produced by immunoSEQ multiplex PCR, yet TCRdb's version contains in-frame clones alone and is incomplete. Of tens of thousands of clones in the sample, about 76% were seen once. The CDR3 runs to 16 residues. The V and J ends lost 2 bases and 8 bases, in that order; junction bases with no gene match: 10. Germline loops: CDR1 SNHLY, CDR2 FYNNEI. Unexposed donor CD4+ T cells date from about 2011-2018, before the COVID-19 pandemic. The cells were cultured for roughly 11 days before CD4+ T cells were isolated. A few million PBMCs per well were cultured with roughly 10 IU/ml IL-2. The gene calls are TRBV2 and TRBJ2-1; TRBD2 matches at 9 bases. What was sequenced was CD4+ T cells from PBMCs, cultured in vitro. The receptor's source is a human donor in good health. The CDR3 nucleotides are TGTGCCAGCAGTGAAATGGGGAGCGGGGGGTTCGATGAGCAGTTCTTC. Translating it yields CASSEMGSGGFDEQFF.